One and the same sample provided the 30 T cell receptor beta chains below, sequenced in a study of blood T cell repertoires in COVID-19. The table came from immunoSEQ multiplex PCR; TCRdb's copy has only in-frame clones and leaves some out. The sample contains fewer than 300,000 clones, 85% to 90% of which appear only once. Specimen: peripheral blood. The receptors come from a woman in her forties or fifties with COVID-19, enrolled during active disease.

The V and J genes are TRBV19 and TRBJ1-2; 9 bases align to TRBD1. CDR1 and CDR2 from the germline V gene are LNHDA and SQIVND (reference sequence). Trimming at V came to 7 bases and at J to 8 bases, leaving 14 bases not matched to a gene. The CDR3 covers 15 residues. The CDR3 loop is CASTRPGQGGLGYTF. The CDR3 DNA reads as TGTGCCAGTACACGGCCGGGACAGGGTGGGTTGGGCTACACCTTC.

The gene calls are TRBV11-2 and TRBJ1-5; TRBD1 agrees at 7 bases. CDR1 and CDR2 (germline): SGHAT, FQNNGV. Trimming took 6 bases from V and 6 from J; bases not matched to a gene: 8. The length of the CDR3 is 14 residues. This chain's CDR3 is CASSLQGPFQPQHF. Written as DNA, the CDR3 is TGTGCCAGCAGTTTACAGGGGCCTTTTCAGCCCCAGCATTTT.

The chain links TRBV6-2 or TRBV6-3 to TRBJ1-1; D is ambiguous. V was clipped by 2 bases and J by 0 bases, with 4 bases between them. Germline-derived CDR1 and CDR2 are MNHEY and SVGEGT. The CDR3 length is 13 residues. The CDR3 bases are TGTGCCAGCAGTTACACGGTGAACACTGAAGCTTTCTTT. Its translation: CASSYTVNTEAFF.

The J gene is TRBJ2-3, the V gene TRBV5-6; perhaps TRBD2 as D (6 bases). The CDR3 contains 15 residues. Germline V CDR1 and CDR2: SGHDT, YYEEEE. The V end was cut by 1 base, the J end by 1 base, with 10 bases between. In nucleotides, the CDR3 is TGTGCCAGCAGCTTGCGGACTACCGGCACAGATACGCAGTATTTT. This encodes CASSLRTTGTDTQYF.

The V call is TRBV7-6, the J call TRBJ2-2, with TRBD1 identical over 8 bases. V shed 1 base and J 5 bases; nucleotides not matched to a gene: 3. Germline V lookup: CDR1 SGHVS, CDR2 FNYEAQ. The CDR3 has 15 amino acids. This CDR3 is CASSLGTGITGELFF. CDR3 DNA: TGTGCCAGCAGCTTAGGGACAGGGATTACCGGGGAGCTGTTTTTT. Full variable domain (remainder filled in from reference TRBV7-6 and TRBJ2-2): GAGVSQSPRYKVTKRGQDVALRCDPISGHVSLYWYRQALGQGPEFLTYFNYEAQQDKSGLPNDRFSAERPEGSISTLTIQRTEQRDSAMYRCASSLGTGITGELFFGEGSRLTVL.

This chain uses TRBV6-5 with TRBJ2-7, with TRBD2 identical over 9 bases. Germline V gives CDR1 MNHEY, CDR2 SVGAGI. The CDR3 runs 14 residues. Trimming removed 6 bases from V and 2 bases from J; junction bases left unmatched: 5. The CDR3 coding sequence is TGTGCCAGCAGGCGGACTAGCGTTGCCTACGAGCAGTACTTC. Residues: CASRRTSVAYEQYF.

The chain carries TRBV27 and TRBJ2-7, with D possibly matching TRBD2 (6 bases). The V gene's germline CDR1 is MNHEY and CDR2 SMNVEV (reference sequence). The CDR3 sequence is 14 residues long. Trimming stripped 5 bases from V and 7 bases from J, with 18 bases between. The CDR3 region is CASSHNPGDREQYF. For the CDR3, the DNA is TGTGCCAGCAGTCATAACCCGGGAGACAGAGAGCAGTACTTC.

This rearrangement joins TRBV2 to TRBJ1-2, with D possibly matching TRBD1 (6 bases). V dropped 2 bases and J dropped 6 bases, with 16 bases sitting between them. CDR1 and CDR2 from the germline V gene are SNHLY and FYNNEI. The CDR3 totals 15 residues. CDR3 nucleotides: TGTGCCAGCAGTGAAAACGGCCGGCAGGGGAATGGCTACACCTTC. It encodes CASSENGRQGNGYTF.

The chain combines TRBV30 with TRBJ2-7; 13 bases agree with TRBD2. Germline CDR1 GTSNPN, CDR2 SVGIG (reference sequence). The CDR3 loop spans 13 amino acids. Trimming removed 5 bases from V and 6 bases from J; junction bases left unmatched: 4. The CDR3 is CAWSLAGGREQYF. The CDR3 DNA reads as TGTGCCTGGTCACTAGCGGGAGGGCGCGAGCAGTACTTC. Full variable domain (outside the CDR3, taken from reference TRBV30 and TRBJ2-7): SQTIHQWPATLVQPVGSPLSLECTVEGTSNPNLYWYRQAAGRGLQLLFYSVGIGQISSEVPQNLSASRPQDRQFILSSKKLLLSDSGFYLCAWSLAGGREQYFGPGTRLTVT.

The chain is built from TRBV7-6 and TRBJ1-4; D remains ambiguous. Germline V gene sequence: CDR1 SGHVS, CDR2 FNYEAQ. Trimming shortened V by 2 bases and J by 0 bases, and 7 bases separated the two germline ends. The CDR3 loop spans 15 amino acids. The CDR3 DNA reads TGTGCCAGCAGCTTAAGAGCAACAACTAATGAAAAACTGTTTTTT. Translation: CASSLRATTNEKLFF.

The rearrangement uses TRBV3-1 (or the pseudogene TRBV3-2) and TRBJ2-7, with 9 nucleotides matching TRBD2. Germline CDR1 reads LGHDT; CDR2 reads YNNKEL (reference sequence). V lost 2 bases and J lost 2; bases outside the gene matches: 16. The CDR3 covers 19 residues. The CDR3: CASSQTQTGSGLAPYEQYF. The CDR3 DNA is TGTGCCAGCAGCCAAACCCAGACCGGTTCGGGACTAGCCCCCTACGAGCAGTACTTC.

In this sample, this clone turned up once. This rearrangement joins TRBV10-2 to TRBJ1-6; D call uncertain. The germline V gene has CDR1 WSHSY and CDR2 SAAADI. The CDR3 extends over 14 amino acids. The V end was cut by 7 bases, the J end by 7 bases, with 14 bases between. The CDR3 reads CASTGAGLNSPLHF. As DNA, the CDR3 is TGCGCCAGCACCGGCGCAGGCTTAAATTCACCCCTCCACTTT.

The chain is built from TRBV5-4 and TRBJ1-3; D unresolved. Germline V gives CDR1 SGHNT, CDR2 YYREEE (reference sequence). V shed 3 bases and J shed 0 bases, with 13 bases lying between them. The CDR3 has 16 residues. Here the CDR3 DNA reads TGTGCCAGCAGCTCCCCCAGCGACGACTCTGGAAACACCATATATTTT. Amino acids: CASSSPSDDSGNTIYF.

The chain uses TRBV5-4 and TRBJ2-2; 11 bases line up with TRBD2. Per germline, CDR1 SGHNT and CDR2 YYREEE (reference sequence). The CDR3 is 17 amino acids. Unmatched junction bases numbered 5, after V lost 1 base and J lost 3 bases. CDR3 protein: CASSLTLLAGDTGELFF. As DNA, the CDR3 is TGTGCCAGCAGCTTGACGCTACTAGCGGGAGACACCGGGGAGCTGTTTTTT.

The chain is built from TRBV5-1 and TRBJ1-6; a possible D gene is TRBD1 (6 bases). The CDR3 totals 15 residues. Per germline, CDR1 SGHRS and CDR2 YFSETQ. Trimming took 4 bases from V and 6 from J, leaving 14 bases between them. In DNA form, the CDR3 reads TGCGCCAGCAGCCCCCTACAGGGAGCTAATTCACCCCTCCACTTT. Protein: CASSPLQGANSPLHF. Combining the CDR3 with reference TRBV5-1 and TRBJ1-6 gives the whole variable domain KAGVTQTPRYLIKTRGQQVTLSCSPISGHRSVSWYQQTPGQGLQFLFEYFSETQRNKGNFPGRFSGRQFSNSRSEMNVSTLELGDSALYLCASSPLQGANSPLHFGNGTRLTVT.

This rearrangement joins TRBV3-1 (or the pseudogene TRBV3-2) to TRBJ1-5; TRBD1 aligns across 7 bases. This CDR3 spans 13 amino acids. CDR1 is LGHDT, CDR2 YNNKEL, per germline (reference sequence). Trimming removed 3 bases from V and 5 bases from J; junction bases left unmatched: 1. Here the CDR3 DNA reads TGTGCCAGCAGCCACGACAGGGATCAGCCCCAGCATTTT. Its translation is CASSHDRDQPQHF.

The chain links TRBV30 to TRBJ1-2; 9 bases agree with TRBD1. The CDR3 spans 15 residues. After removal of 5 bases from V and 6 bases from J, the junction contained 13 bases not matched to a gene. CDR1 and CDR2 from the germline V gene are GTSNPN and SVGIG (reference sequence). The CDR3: CAWATGQGFIHGYTF. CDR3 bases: TGTGCCTGGGCTACGGGACAGGGATTCATCCATGGCTACACCTTC. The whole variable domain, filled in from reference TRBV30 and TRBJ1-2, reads SQTIHQWPATLVQPVGSPLSLECTVEGTSNPNLYWYRQAAGRGLQLLFYSVGIGQISSEVPQNLSASRPQDRQFILSSKKLLLSDSGFYLCAWATGQGFIHGYTFGSGTRLTVV.

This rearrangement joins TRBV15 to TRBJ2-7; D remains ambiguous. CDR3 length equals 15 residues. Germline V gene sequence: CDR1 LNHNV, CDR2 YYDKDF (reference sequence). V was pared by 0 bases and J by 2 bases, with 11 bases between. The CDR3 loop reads CATSRDLAQAYEQYF. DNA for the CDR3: TGTGCCACCAGCAGAGATCTCGCGCAGGCCTACGAGCAGTACTTC.

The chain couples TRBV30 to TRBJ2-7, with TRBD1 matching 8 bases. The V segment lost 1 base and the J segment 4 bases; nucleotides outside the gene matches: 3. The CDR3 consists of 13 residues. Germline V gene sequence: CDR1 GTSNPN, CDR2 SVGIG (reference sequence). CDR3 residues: CAWSGTGRYEQYF. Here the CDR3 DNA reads TGTGCCTGGAGTGGGACAGGGAGATACGAGCAGTACTTC.

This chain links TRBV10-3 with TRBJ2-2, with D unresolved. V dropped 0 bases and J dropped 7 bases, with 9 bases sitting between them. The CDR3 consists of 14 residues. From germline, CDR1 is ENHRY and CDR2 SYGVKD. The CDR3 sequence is CAISESSSLGELFF. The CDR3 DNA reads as TGTGCCATCAGTGAGTCCTCGTCCCTCGGGGAGCTGTTTTTT.

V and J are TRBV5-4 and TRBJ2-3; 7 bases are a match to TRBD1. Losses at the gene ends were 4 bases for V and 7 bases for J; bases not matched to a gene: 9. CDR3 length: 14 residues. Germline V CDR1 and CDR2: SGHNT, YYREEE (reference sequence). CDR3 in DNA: TGTGCCAGCAGCCAGCCCACAGGGGAGAATACGCAGTATTTT. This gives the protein CASSQPTGENTQYF.

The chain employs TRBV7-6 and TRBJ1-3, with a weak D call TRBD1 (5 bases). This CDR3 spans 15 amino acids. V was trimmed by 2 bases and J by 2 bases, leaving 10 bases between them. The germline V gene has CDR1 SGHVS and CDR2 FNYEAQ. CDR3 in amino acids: CASSLRGTPGNTIYF. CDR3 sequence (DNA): TGTGCCAGCAGCTTAAGGGGCACCCCTGGAAACACCATATATTTT.

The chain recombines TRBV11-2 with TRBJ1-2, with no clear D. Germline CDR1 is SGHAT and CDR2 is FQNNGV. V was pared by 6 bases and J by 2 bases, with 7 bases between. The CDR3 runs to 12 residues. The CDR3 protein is CASSQRNYGYTF. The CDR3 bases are TGTGCCAGCAGTCAACGGAACTATGGCTACACCTTC.

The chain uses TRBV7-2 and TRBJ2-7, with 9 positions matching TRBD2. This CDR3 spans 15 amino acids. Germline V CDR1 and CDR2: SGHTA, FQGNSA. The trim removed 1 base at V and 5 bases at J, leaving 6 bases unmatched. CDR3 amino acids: CASSLEAGGPHEQYF. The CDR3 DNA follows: TGTGCCAGCAGCTTAGAGGCGGGAGGGCCCCACGAGCAGTACTTC.

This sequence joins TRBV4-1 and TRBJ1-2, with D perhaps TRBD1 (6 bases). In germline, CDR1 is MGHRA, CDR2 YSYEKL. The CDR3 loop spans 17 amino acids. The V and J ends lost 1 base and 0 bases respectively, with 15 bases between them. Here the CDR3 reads CASSQGQGLSSNYGYTF. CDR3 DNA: TGCGCCAGCAGCCAAGGGCAGGGGCTGTCGTCTAACTATGGCTACACCTTC.

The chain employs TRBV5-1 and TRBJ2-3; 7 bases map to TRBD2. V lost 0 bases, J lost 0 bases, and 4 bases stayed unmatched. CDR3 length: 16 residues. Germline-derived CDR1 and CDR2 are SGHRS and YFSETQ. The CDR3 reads CASSLGNSGSTDTQYF. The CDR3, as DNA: TGCGCCAGCAGCTTGGGAAATAGCGGGAGCACAGATACGCAGTATTTT.

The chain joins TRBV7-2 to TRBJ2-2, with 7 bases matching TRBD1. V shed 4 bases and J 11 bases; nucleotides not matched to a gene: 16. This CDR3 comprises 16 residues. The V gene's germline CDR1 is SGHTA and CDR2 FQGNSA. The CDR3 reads CASSSRRTGLLRELFF. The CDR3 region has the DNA TGTGCCAGCAGCTCGAGGCGGACAGGTCTGCTGCGCGAGCTGTTTTTT.

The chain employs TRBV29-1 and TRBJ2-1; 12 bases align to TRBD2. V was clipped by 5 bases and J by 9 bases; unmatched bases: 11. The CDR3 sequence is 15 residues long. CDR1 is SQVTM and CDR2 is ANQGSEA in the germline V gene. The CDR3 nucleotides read TGCAGCGTTTTGCCTCTAGCGGGAGGGCCTAGTGAGCAGTTCTTC. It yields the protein CSVLPLAGGPSEQFF.

CDR3 amino acids: CASSQDPSSGSILLSYEQYF. CDR3 coding DNA: TGTGCCAGCAGCCAAGATCCTTCTAGCGGGAGTATCCTCCTCTCCTACGAGCAGTACTTC. The chain employs TRBV14 and TRBJ2-7; 10 bases line up with TRBD2. There are 20 residues in the CDR3. The J segment lost 0 bases and the V segment lost 0 bases, leaving 14 bases of the junction unmatched. The germline gives CDR1 SGHDN, CDR2 FVKESK.

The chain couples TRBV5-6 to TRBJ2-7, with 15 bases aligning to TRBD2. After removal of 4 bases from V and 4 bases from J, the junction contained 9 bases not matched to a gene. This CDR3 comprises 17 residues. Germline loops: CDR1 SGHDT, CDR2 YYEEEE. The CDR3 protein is CASSLRPGLAGGYEQYF. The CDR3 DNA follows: TGTGCCAGCAGCCTGAGACCGGGACTAGCGGGAGGATACGAGCAGTACTTC.